The rows below give T cell receptor beta chains drawn from one sample of a study of blood T cell repertoires in COVID-19. Produced via immunoSEQ multiplex PCR; TCRdb's table is partial and in-frame only. The repertoire has around 70,000 clones, more than 75% of them found once; the top ten carry approximately 1.4%. The sequenced sample was peripheral blood. All receptors come from a man aged 50 or older with acute or convalescent COVID-19. The CDR3 runs from the conserved cysteine through the conserved F or W. The D gene is left open where the match is weak.

TRBJ2-3	TRBV7-9	TRBD1	CASSPPQTGPSTDTQYF
TRBJ2-1	TRBV3-1/TRBV3-2	-	CASSQTGEQFF
TRBJ2-3	TRBV19	-	CASSVNRAGGTDTQYF
TRBJ1-1	TRBV19	-	CASSIRSGEAFF
TRBJ2-3	TRBV19	-	CASSIDSVTDTQYF
TRBJ1-1	TRBV6-5	TRBD1	CASRAGTGVNTEAFF
TRBJ2-1	TRBV7-2	TRBD2	CASSSFAGGRDEQFF
TRBJ1-4	TRBV19	-	CASGTPGEDEKLFF
TRBJ1-4	TRBV19	-	CASSLGVNEKLFF
TRBJ2-1	TRBV2	-	CASIPGDSSYNEQFF
TRBJ1-6	TRBV30	-	CAWSGGGSYNSPLHF
TRBJ2-7	TRBV5-4	TRBD2	CASSLPGTTIYEQYF
TRBJ2-1	TRBV6-5	-	CASSLSPSSYNEQFF
TRBJ1-1	TRBV5-4	-	CASSKIPGVSEAFF
TRBJ1-3	TRBV29-1	-	CSVTDGVPGNTIYF
TRBJ1-5	TRBV2	TRBD1	CASSLTGRYQPQHF
TRBJ2-1	TRBV5-1	TRBD2	CASSREADYNEQFF
TRBJ2-4	TRBV3-1/TRBV3-2	-	CASSQVQGGYIQYF
TRBJ1-2	TRBV2	TRBD1	CASSVDRGGGYTF
TRBJ1-5	TRBV10-3	-	CATQAQDQPQHF
TRBJ1-1	TRBV4-1	-	CASSQARVVGSEAFF
TRBJ1-2	TRBV19	-	CASSNTGGWNGYTF
TRBJ1-1	TRBV19	-	CASSRADIEAFF
TRBJ2-6	TRBV29-1	-	CSVLQGSGANVLTF
TRBJ1-5	TRBV4-1	-	CASSQVAGAGQPQHF
TRBJ2-5	TRBV29-1	-	CSVEAGLGTQYF
TRBJ2-1	TRBV27	TRBD2	CASSPRTSGDNEQFF
TRBJ2-7	TRBV6-1	-	CASSEEGATLF
TRBJ1-4	TRBV30	-	CAWSSREKLFF
TRBJ2-3	TRBV30	-	CAWRVDRTSTDTQYF
TRBJ1-4	TRBV27	-	CASSFLSGREKLFF
TRBJ1-6	TRBV18	TRBD1	CASSRTTTGGSNSPLHF
TRBJ1-1	TRBV9	TRBD1	CASSVAGGSNTEAFF
TRBJ2-2	TRBV12-3/TRBV12-4	-	CASRPGNTGELFF
TRBJ2-2	TRBV6-5	-	CASSPLTRNTGELFF
TRBJ2-5	TRBV29-1	-	CSVDSPYQETQYF
TRBJ1-1	TRBV29-1	-	CSVGGLYTEAFF
TRBJ2-2	TRBV2	TRBD2	CASSEGRERDTGELFF
TRBJ2-6	TRBV29-1	-	CSVESRGSSGANVLTF
TRBJ1-1	TRBV6-5	-	CASSYSWARNTEAFF
TRBJ2-7	TRBV5-1	TRBD2	CASSFWSSGRVPYEQYF